A single sample gave rise to the 17 T cell receptor beta chains below, sequenced in a study of blood T cell repertoires in COVID-19. Assay: immunoSEQ multiplex PCR; the TCRdb copy retains only in-frame clones and omits some. The sample includes 130,000 or so clones, approximately 80% seen only once; the top ten take roughly an eighth. Sequenced input: peripheral blood. These receptors came from a woman in her sixties with acute or convalescent COVID-19.

The chain carries TRBV28 and TRBJ1-5, with 8 bases identical to TRBD1. Germline V CDR1 and CDR2: MDHEN, SYDVKM. Trimming took 5 bases from V and 6 from J; bases not matched to a gene: 0. The CDR3 is made up of 12 amino acids. The CDR3 loop reads CASSQGAQPQHF. For the CDR3, the DNA is TGTGCCAGCAGTCAGGGGGCTCAGCCCCAGCATTTT.

As concerns this clone: Other DNA sequences of this sample code for an identical CDR3. The chain combines TRBV9 with TRBJ1-6; 8 nucleotides line up with TRBD1. The CDR3 totals 15 residues. Per germline, CDR1 SGDLS and CDR2 YYNGEE. V trimming: 0 bases; J trimming: 10 bases; junction bases outside the gene matches: 6. The CDR3 bases are TGTGCCAGCAGCGTAGGAGGACAGGGTGAATCACCCCTCCACTTT. It encodes CASSVGGQGESPLHF.

The chain has TRBV5-8 and TRBJ2-2; D remains ambiguous. The CDR3 length is 12 residues. CDR1 and CDR2 (germline): SGHTS, YDEGEE. The V end was cut by 0 bases, the J end by 6 bases, with 3 bases between. DNA for the CDR3: TGTGCCAGCAGCTTGGGGCCCGGGGAGCTGTTTTTT. Translation gives CASSLGPGELFF.

This chain connects TRBV29-1 to TRBJ1-1; 7 bases match TRBD1. CDR1 is SQVTM and CDR2 is ANQGSEA in the germline V gene. CDR3 size: 14 residues. V trimming: 2 bases; J trimming: 1 base; junction bases outside the gene matches: 4. The CDR3 DNA follows: TGCAGCGTTGAAAGGGGGCCCACGAACACTGAAGCTTTCTTT. It specifies CSVERGPTNTEAFF. Full variable domain (outside the CDR3, taken from reference TRBV29-1 and TRBJ1-1): SAVISQKPSRDICQRGTSLTIQCQVDSQVTMMFWYRQQPGQSLTLIATANQGSEATYESGFVIDKFPISRPNLTFSTLTVSNMSPEDSSIYLCSVERGPTNTEAFFGQGTRLTVV.

The chain employs TRBV6-6 and TRBJ1-1; no definite D call. The germline CDR1 and CDR2 sequences are MNHNY and SVGAGI (reference sequence). Trimming stripped 0 bases from V and 0 bases from J, with 8 bases between. CDR3 length equals 15 residues. The CDR3 spells CASSYSGRLNTEAFF. CDR3 coding DNA: TGTGCCAGCAGTTACTCTGGCAGGTTGAACACTGAAGCTTTCTTT.

The J gene is TRBJ1-2, the V gene TRBV24-1; D ambiguous. The CDR3 is made up of 15 amino acids. Germline V gene lookup returns CDR1 KGHDR and CDR2 SFDVKD. Trimming removed 5 bases from V and 0 bases from J, with 12 bases in between. CDR3 DNA: TGTGCCACCAGTGGATTCGAGGGAGCTAACTATGGCTACACCTTC. Protein: CATSGFEGANYGYTF.

The J gene is TRBJ2-7, the V gene TRBV30; 9 nucleotides agree with TRBD2. CDR3 size: 12 residues. V trimming: 2 bases; J trimming: 7 bases; junction bases outside the gene matches: 3. Germline CDR1 GTSNPN, CDR2 SVGIG (reference sequence). The CDR3, as DNA: TGTGCCTGGAGTTGGCTAGCGGGGGAGCAGTACTTC. It yields the protein CAWSWLAGEQYF.

The chain is built from TRBV3-1 (or the pseudogene TRBV3-2) and TRBJ1-1; 8 positions match TRBD1. V trimming: 5 bases; J trimming: 1 base; junction bases outside the gene matches: 3. CDR1 is LGHDT, CDR2 YNNKEL, per germline (reference sequence). This CDR3 is built from 14 residues. CDR3 nucleotide sequence: TGTGCCAGCAGCTACGACAGGGGGAACACTGAAGCTTTCTTT. Amino acid sequence: CASSYDRGNTEAFF.

Only one count was recorded for this clone. The V call is TRBV6-5, the J call TRBJ1-5, with D hard to call. The CDR3 extends over 15 amino acids. The V gene lost 4 bases and the J gene lost 3 bases, with 13 bases spanning the gap. Germline loops: CDR1 MNHEY, CDR2 SVGAGI. CDR3 DNA sequence: TGTGCCAGCAGTTCAAAGAAAGAGTACAATCAGCCCCAGCATTTT. It encodes CASSSKKEYNQPQHF.

V gene TRBV30 combines with J gene TRBJ1-2; no clear D gene. This CDR3 contains 14 residues. Germline lookup yields CDR1 GTSNPN and CDR2 SVGIG (reference sequence). Trimming cost V 7 bases and J 4 bases, with 19 bases left between them. The CDR3 coding sequence is TGTGCCTACCCGGATTCTTCGGGGTCCTATGGCTACACCTTC. Its translation is CAYPDSSGSYGYTF.

The V call is TRBV5-4, the J call TRBJ1-2; D possibly corresponds to TRBD1 (6 bases). The CDR3 runs to 20 residues. Germline V CDR1 and CDR2: SGHNT, YYREEE (reference sequence). V was shortened by 4 bases and J by 2 bases, with 30 bases between the two germline ends. In DNA form, the CDR3 reads TGTGCCAGCAGCGCGGGGGGTGGGGGGGCGCCCACCCGCATAAACTATGGCTACACCTTC. This sequence encodes CASSAGGGGAPTRINYGYTF. Full variable domain (missing parts from reference TRBV5-4 and TRBJ1-2): ETGVTQSPTHLIKTRGQQVTLRCSSQSGHNTVSWYQQALGQGPQFIFQYYREEENGRGNFPPRFSGLQFPNYSSELNVNALELDDSALYLCASSAGGGGAPTRINYGYTFGSGTRLTVV.

The gene calls are TRBV5-1 and TRBJ1-5, with D tentatively TRBD1 (5 bases). The germline V gene encodes CDR1 SGHRS and CDR2 YFSETQ. V shed 3 bases and J shed 5 bases, with 9 bases lying between them. This CDR3 has 13 residues. As DNA, the CDR3 is TGCGCCAGCAGCTCGGGGGTCGATCAGCCCCAGCATTTT. Amino acid sequence: CASSSGVDQPQHF.

V is TRBV12-3 or TRBV12-4 and J is TRBJ1-1; D not certain. Trimming took off 6 bases at V and 0 bases at J, with 8 bases between the two ends. The CDR3 has 13 amino acids. The CDR3 sequence: CASRSTMNTEAFF. The CDR3 DNA reads as TGTGCCAGCAGGTCGACTATGAACACTGAAGCTTTCTTT.

The gene calls are TRBV5-4 and TRBJ2-3; 8 bases map to TRBD1. Losses at the gene ends were 9 bases for V and 5 bases for J; bases not matched to a gene: 11. Germline-derived CDR1 and CDR2 are SGHNT and YYREEE (reference sequence). This CDR3 has 14 amino acids. This CDR3 is CAIQGAGKGDTQYF. For the CDR3, the DNA is TGTGCCATCCAGGGGGCGGGAAAGGGAGATACGCAGTATTTT.

This clone was found once. This rearrangement joins TRBV14 to TRBJ2-3, with 7 bases that match TRBD1. The CDR3 has 12 amino acids. Trimming at V came to 5 bases and at J to 7 bases, leaving 3 bases not matched to a gene. The germline CDR1 and CDR2 sequences are SGHDN and FVKESK. The CDR3 bases are TGTGCCAGCAGCTCGACAGGGTATACGCAGTATTTT. Residues: CASSSTGYTQYF.

This chain joins TRBV11-3 and TRBJ2-7; the D gene is possibly TRBD1 (6 bases). In germline, CDR1 is SGHNT, CDR2 YENEEA. CDR3 length: 12 amino acids. V was trimmed by 5 bases and J by 3 bases, leaving 8 bases between them. This CDR3 reads CASSDRSYEQYF. The CDR3 nucleotides are TGTGCCAGCAGCGACAGGAGCTACGAGCAGTACTTC.

The J gene is TRBJ2-6, the V gene TRBV10-2; TRBD2 matches 7 bases. V shed 8 bases, J shed 1 base, and the junction held 5 bases outside the gene matches. CDR1 and CDR2 from the germline V gene are WSHSY and SAAADI. CDR3 length equals 15 residues. CDR3 nucleotide sequence: TGCGCCAGCCGTTTGGGGGGGTCTGGGGCCAACGTCCTGACTTTC. Amino acid sequence: CASRLGGSGANVLTF.